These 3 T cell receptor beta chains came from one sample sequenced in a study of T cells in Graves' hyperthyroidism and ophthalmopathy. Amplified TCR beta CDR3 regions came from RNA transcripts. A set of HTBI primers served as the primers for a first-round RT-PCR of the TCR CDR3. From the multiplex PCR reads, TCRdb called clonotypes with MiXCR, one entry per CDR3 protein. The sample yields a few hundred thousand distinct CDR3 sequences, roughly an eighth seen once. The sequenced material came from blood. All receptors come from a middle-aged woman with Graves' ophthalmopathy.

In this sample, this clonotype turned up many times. CDR3 nucleotide sequence: TGTGCCAGCGGAAAGGACAGGATGAACACTGAAGCTTTCTTT. As protein: CASGKDRMNTEAFF. V usage is TRBV6-1 and J usage is TRBJ1-1, with TRBD1 identical over 7 bases. Per the germline V gene, CDR1 is MNHNS and CDR2 is SASEGT. The length of the CDR3 is 14 residues. The trim removed 8 bases at V and 0 bases at J, leaving 6 bases unmatched.

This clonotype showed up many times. In nucleotides, the CDR3 is TGTGCCAGCAGCTTAACTGGGGATGGCTACACCTTC. Protein sequence: CASSLTGDGYTF. The chain joins TRBV7-9 to TRBJ1-2; D is unclear. Germline assignment: CDR1 SEHNR and CDR2 FQNEAQ (reference sequence). V was clipped by 2 bases and J by 6 bases, with 7 bases between them. The CDR3 spans 12 residues. The full variable domain, rest sourced from reference TRBV7-9 and TRBJ1-2, is DTGVSQNPRHKITKRGQNVTFRCDPISEHNRLYWYRQTLGQGPEFLTYFQNEAQLEKSRLLSDRFSAERPKGSFSTLEIQRTEQGDSAMYLCASSLTGDGYTFGSGTRLTVV.

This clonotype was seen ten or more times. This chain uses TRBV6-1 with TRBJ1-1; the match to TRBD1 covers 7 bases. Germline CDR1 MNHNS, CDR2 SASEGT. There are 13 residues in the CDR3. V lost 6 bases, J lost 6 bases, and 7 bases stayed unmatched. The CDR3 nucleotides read TGTGCCAGCAGGAGGGACAGTCGCGCTGAAGCTTTCTTT. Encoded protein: CASRRDSRAEAFF.